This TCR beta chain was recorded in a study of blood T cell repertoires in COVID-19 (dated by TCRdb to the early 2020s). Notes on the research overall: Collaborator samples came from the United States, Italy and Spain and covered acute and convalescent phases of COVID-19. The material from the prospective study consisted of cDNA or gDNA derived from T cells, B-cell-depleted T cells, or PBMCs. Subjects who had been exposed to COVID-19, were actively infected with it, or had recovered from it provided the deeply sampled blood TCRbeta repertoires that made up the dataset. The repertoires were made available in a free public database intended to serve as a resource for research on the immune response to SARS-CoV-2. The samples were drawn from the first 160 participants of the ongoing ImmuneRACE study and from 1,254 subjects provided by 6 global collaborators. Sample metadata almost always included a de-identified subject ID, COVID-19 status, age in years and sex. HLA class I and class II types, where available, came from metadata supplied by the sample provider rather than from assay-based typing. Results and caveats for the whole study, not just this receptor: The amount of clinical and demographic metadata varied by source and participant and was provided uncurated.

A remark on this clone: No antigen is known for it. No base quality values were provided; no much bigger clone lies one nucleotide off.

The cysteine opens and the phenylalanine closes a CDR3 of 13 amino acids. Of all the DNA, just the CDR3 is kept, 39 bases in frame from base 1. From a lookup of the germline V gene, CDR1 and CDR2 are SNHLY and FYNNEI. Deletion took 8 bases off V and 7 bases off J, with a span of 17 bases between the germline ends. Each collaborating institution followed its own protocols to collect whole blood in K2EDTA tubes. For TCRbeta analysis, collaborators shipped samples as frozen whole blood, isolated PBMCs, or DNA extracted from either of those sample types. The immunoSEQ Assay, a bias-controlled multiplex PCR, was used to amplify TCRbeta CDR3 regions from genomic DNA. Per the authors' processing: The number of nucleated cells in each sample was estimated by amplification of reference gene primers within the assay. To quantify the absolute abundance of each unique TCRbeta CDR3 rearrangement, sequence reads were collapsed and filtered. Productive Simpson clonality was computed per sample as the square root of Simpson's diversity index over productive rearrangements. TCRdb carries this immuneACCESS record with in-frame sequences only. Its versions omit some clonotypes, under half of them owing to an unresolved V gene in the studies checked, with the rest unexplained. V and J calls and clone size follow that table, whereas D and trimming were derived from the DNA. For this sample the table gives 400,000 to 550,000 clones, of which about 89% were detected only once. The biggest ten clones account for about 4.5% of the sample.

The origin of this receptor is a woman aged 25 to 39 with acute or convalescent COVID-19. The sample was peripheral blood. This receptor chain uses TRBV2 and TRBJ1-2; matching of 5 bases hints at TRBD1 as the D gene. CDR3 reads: CASCDPRVGGYTF. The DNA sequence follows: TGTGCCAGCTGCGATCCCAGGGTAGGTGGCTACACCTTC.